Many counts were recorded for the clone carrying this TCR beta chain. Its antigen is currently unknown. The source material, RNA transcripts, was used to amplify TCR beta CDR3 regions. The HTBI set primed first-round TCR CDR3 RT-PCR. One entry per CDR3 protein results from TCRdb running MiXCR on the multiplex PCR reads. The profile covers about 600,000 distinct CDR3 sequences, with 11% to 15% appearing a single time and about 6.6% taken by the ten largest. The data stem from a study of T cells in Graves' hyperthyroidism and ophthalmopathy. General observations from the study: The authors' 13 V-J model separated ophthalmopathy from stable hyperthyroidism. Ophthalmopathy prediction by the model preceded onset by a median approximately 6.9 months.

Criteria for exclusion of patients were uncontrolled infection, other autoimmune disease, pregnancy or lactation. J lost 9 bases, V lost 4 bases, and 1 base had no gene match. Germline CDR1 reads MNHNS; CDR2 reads SASEGT. CDR3 size: 14 residues. This sequence was found in a woman aged 18-29 years with Graves' ophthalmopathy. V and J are TRBV6-1 and TRBJ2-1; 15 nucleotides line up with TRBD2. Specimen: blood. In DNA form, the CDR3 reads TGTGCCAGCAGTGGGACTAGCGGGAGGGCTGAGCAGTTCTTC. Its protein is CASSGTSGRAEQFF.